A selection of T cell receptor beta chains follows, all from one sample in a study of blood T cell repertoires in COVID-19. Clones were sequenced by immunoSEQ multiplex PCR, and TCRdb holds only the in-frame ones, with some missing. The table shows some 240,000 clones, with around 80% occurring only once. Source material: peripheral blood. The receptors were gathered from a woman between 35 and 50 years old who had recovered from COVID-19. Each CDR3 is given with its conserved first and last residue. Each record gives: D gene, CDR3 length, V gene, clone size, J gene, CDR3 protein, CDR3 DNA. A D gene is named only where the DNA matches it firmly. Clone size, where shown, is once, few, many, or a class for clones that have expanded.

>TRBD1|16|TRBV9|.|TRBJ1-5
CASSVATGASNQPQHF
TGTGCCAGCAGCGTAGCAACAGGGGCGAGCAATCAGCCCCAGCATTTT
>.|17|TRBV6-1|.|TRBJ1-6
CASSEYLLGSSFPPLHF
TGTGCCAGCAGTGAATATTTACTGGGGAGTAGTTTTCCTCCCCTCCACTTT
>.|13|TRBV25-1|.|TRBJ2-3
CASSFGGPDTQYF
TGTGCCAGCAGTTTCGGGGGGCCAGATACGCAGTATTTT
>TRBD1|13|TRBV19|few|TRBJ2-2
CASTGQGAGELFF
TGTGCCAGTACCGGACAGGGGGCAGGGGAGCTGTTTTTT
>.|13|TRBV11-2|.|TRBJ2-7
CASSREPGNEQYF
TGTGCCAGCAGCCGTGAACCCGGTAACGAGCAGTACTTC
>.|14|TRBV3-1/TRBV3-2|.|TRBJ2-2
CASSDLAVTGELFF
TGTGCCAGCAGCGATCTAGCAGTTACCGGGGAGCTGTTTTTT
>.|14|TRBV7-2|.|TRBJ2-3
CASSLARASDTQYF
TGTGCCAGCAGCTTAGCGAGAGCATCAGATACGCAGTATTTT
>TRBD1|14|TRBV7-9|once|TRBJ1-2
CASSLTTGPGGYTF
TGTGCCAGCAGCTTAACGACAGGGCCGGGAGGCTACACCTTC
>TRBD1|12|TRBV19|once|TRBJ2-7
CASSTRTGEQYF
TGTGCCAGTAGTACTAGGACAGGCGAGCAGTACTTC
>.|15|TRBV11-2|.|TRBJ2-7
CASSLARGSHYEQYF
TGTGCCAGCAGCTTAGCGCGGGGAAGTCACTACGAGCAGTACTTC
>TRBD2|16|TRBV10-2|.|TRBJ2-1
CASSDPGLARYNEQFF
TGCGCCAGCAGTGATCCGGGACTAGCTCGCTACAATGAGCAGTTCTTC
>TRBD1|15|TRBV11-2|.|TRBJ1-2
CASSRWGTAQDGYTF
TGTGCCAGCAGCAGGTGGGGGACAGCGCAGGATGGCTACACCTTC
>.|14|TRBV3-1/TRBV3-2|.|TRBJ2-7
CASSQEGLPYEQYF
TGTGCCAGCAGCCAAGAGGGACTTCCCTACGAGCAGTACTTC
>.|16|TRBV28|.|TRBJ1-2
CASSLTNTRDTYGYTF
TGTGCCAGCAGTTTAACTAATACCAGGGATACCTATGGCTACACCTTC
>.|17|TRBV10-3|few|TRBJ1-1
CAISESTGGAGNTEAFF
TGTGCCATCAGTGAGTCGACTGGTGGGGCAGGGAACACTGAAGCTTTCTTT
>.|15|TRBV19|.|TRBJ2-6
CASIDWRSGANVLTF
TGTGCCAGTATCGATTGGAGATCTGGGGCCAACGTCCTGACTTTC
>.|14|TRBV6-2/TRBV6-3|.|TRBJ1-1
CASSYLTVNTEAFF
TGTGCCAGCAGTTACTTGACAGTAAACACTGAAGCTTTCTTT
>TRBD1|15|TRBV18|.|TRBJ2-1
CASSPGQGAGNEQFF
TGTGCCAGCTCACCAGGACAGGGGGCTGGGAACGAGCAGTTCTTC
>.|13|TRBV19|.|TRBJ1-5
CASSLRGGEPQHF
TGTGCCAGTAGTCTGCGTGGGGGGGAACCCCAGCATTTT
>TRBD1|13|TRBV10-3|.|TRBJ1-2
CATLGTANYGYTF
TGTGCCACCCTGGGGACAGCTAACTATGGCTACACCTTC
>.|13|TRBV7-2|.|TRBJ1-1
CASSNQGHTEAFF
TGTGCCAGCAGCAATCAGGGTCACACTGAAGCTTTCTTT
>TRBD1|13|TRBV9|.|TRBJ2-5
CASSEGGRETQYF
TGTGCCAGCAGCGAAGGGGGCCGGGAGACCCAGTACTTC
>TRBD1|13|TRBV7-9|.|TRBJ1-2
CASSPGTDYGYTF
TGTGCCAGCAGTCCCGGGACAGACTATGGCTACACCTTC
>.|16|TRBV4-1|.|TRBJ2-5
CASSQDWTGVGETQYF
TGCGCCAGCAGCCAAGACTGGACTGGGGTTGGAGAGACCCAGTACTTC
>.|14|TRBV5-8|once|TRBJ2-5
CASSLLRSQETQYF
TGTGCCAGCAGCTTGCTACGGTCCCAAGAGACCCAGTACTTC
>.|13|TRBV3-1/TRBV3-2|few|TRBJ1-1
CASSQELRTEAFF
TGTGCCAGCAGCCAAGAACTAAGGACTGAAGCTTTCTTT
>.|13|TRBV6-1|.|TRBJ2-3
CASSETPIDTQYF
TGTGCCAGCAGTGAAACTCCCATAGATACGCAGTATTTT
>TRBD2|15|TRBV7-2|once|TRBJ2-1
CASSLTTLAGVEQFF
TGTGCCAGCAGCTTAACGACTCTAGCGGGAGTTGAGCAGTTCTTC
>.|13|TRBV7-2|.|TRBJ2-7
CASAIGALHEQYF
TGTGCCAGCGCAATTGGGGCACTCCACGAGCAGTACTTC
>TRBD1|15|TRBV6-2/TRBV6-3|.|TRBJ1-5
CASSRWTGSSQPQHF
TGTGCCAGCAGCCGTTGGACAGGGTCTAGTCAGCCCCAGCATTTT
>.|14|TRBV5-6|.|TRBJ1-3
CASSTTGSGNTIYF
TGTGCCAGCAGCACGACAGGCTCTGGAAACACCATATATTTT
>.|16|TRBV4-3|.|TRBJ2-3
CASPLTRGICTDTQYF
TGCGCCAGCCCCCTGACCAGGGGAATATGTACAGATACGCAGTATTTT
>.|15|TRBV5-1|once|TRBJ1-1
CASSLWAGGNTEAFF
TGCGCCAGCAGCTTGTGGGCGGGGGGGAACACTGAAGCTTTCTTT
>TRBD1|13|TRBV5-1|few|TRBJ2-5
CASSLDRGGTQYF
TGCGCCAGCAGCCTGGACAGGGGAGGGACCCAGTACTTC
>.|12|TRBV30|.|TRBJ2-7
CALHKGPYEQYF
TGTGCCTTGCATAAGGGGCCCTACGAGCAGTACTTC
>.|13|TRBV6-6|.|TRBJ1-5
CATQDYSNQPQHF
TGTGCCACCCAGGACTATAGCAATCAGCCCCAGCATTTT
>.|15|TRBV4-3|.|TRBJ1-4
CASSQDRSKNEKLFF
TGCGCCAGCAGCCAAGATCGAAGCAAGAATGAAAAACTGTTTTTT
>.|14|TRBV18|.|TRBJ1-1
CASSPAGGLTEAFF
TGTGCCAGCTCACCCGCCGGGGGGCTCACTGAAGCTTTCTTT
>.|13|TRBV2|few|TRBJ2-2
CASSESGGGELFF
TGTGCCAGCAGTGAATCTGGCGGCGGGGAGCTGTTTTTT
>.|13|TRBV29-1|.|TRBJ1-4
CSVEDTGWEKLFF
TGCAGCGTTGAAGACACGGGTTGGGAAAAACTGTTTTTT